This T cell receptor beta chain was found in a study of blood T cell repertoires in COVID-19. Study summary: Spain, Italy and the United States supplied samples that represented acute and convalescent COVID-19. The cDNA or gDNA used as material had been derived from T cells, B-cell-depleted T cells, or PBMCs.

Methods used by the authors: Amplifying reference gene primers gave estimates of nucleated cell counts. Produced via immunoSEQ multiplex PCR; TCRdb's table is partial and in-frame only. The V and J calls and clone size come from that table; D and trimming were worked out from the DNA. Among more than 55,000 clones listed, 73% were seen once. The V and J ends lost 1 base and 8 bases respectively, with 11 bases between them. The germline gives CDR1 SEHNR, CDR2 FQNEAQ (reference sequence). This CDR3 has 13 residues. The source material was peripheral blood. This clonotype originated in a woman in her sixties or seventies with acute or convalescent COVID-19. This sequence joins TRBV7-9 and TRBJ2-5; tentatively, D is TRBD1 (6 bases). The DNA for the CDR3 is TGTGCCAGCAGCTTAGGAACAGGGAATACCCAGTACTTC. Its translation is CASSLGTGNTQYF.